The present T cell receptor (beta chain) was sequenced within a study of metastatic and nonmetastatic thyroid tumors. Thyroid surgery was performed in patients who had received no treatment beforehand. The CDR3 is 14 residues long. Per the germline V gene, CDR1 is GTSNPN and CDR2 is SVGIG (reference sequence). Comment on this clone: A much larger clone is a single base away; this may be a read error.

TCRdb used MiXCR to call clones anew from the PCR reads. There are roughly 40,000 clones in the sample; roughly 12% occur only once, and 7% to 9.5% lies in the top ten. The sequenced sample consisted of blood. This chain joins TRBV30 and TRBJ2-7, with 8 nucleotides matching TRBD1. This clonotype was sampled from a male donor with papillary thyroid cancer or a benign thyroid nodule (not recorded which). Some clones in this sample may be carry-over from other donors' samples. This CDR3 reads CACSVLAAGGQQYF. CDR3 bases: TGTGCCTGTAGTGTACTTGCGGCAGGGGGCCAGCAGTACTTC.